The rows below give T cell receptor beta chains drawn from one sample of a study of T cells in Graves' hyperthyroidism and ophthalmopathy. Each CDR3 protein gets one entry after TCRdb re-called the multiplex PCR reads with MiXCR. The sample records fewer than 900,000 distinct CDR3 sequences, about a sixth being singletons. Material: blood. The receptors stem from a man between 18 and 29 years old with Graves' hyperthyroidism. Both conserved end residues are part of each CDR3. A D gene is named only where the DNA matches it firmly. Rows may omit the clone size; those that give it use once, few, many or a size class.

TGTGCCAGCAGCGCGGGACTAGGGGTCAATGAGCAGTTCTTC,CASSAGLGVNEQFF,TRBV11-3,TRBJ2-1,TRBD2,.
TGTGCCAGCAGGAGTCACGAGCAGTACTTC,CASRSHEQYF,TRBV28,TRBJ2-7,.,many
TGTGCCAGCAGCCAGGGACAGGGGCCCTACAATGAGCAGTTCTTC,CASSQGQGPYNEQFF,TRBV13,TRBJ2-1,TRBD1,many
TGCGCCAGCAGCCAAGGTCCTCTTGGGACTGGGGCCAACGTCCTGACTTTC,CASSQGPLGTGANVLTF,TRBV4-1,TRBJ2-6,.,once
TGTGCCAGCAGCGGAGGGGGAGCTAACTATGGCTACACCTTC,CASSGGGANYGYTF,TRBV6-2/TRBV6-3,TRBJ1-2,.,many
TGTGCCATCCTCACCGGCGGAAACTATGGCTACACCTTC,CAILTGGNYGYTF,TRBV10-3,TRBJ1-2,.,many
TGTGCCAGCAGCTCCGGGGGAACCTACTCCTACGAGCAGTACTTC,CASSSGGTYSYEQYF,TRBV5-5,TRBJ2-7,.,many
TGTGCCAGCAGCTTAACCCTCGGACAGGGCGATGAGCAGTTCTTC,CASSLTLGQGDEQFF,TRBV7-9,TRBJ2-1,TRBD1,many
TGTGCCAGCAGTCATTCAACGGGGGCGGGCGCTTATGGCTACACCTTC,CASSHSTGAGAYGYTF,TRBV6-4,TRBJ1-2,.,few
TGTGCCAGCAGTTTAATAGCGGGACAGGGCAATGAGCAGTTCTTC,CASSLIAGQGNEQFF,TRBV27,TRBJ2-1,.,few